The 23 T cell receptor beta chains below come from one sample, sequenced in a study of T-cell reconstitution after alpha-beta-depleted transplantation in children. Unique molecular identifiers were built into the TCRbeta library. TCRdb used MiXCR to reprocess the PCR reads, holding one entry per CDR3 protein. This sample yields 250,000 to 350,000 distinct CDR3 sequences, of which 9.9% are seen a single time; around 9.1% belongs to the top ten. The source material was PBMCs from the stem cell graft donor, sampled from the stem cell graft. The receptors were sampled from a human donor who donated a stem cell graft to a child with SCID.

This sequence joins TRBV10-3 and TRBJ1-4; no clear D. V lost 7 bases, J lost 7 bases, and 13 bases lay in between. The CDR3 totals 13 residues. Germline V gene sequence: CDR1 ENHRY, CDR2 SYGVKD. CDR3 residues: CAINQLMGEKLFF. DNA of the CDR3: TGTGCCATCAACCAGCTAATGGGTGAAAAACTGTTTTTT.

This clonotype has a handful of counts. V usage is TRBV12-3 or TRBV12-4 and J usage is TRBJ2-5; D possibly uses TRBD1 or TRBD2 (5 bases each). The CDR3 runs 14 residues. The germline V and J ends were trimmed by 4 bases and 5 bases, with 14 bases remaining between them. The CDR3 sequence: CASSSGTSAETQYF. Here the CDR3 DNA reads TGTGCCAGCAGTTCCGGGACCTCGGCGGAGACCCAGTACTTC.

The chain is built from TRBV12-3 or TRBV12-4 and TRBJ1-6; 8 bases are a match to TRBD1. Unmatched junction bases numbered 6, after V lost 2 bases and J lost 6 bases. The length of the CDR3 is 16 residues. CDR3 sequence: CASSLHRGLGNSPLHF. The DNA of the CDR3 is TGTGCCAGCAGTTTACACAGGGGGTTGGGTAATTCACCCCTCCACTTT.

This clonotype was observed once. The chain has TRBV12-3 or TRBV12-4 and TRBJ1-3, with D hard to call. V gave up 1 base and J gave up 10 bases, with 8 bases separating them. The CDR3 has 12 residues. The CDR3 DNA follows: TGTGCCAGCAGTTTAGTGGTCGCAACCATATATTTT. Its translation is CASSLVVATIYF.

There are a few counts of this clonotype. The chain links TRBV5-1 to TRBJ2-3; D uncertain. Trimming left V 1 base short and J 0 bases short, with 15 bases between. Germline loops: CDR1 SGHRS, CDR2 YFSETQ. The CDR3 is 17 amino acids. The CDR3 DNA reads TGCGCCAGCAGCTTGATCCCAGCCCTGGCTAGCACAGATACGCAGTATTTT. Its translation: CASSLIPALASTDTQYF.

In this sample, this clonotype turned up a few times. The DNA of the CDR3 is TGTGCCAGCAGCGAATCCGGGACCTACAATGAGCAGTTCTTC. It translates to CASSESGTYNEQFF. This chain joins TRBV9 and TRBJ2-1, with a possible D match to TRBD2 (5 bases). The germline gives CDR1 SGDLS, CDR2 YYNGEE. The CDR3 spans 14 residues. V was cut by 3 bases and J by 2 bases, with 9 bases left in between.

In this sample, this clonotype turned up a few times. The CDR3 DNA is TGTGCCAGCAGCCGAGGGGGCGAGGCTTTCTTT. Its protein is CASSRGGEAFF. The J gene is TRBJ1-1, the V gene TRBV12-3 or TRBV12-4, with 7 bases fitting TRBD1. The CDR3 contains 11 residues. The V segment lost 6 bases and the J segment 11 bases; nucleotides outside the gene matches: 6.

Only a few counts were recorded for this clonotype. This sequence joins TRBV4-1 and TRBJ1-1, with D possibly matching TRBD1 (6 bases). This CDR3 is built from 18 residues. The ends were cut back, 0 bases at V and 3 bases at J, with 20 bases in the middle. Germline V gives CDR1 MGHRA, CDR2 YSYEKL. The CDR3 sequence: CASSQELGQPDVYTEAFF. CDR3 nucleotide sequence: TGCGCCAGCAGCCAAGAGCTCGGACAGCCGGACGTGTACACTGAAGCTTTCTTT.

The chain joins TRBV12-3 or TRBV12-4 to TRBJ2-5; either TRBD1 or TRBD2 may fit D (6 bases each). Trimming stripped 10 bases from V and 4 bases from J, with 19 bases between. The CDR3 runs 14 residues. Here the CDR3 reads CAIRLPGAGETQYF. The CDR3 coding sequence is TGTGCCATCCGCCTTCCGGGGGCAGGAGAGACCCAGTACTTC.

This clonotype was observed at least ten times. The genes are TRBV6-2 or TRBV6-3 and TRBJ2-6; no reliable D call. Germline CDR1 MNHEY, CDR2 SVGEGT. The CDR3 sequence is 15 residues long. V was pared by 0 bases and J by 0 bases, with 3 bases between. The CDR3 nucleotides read TGTGCCAGCAGTTACTCCAACTCTGGGGCCAACGTCCTGACTTTC. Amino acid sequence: CASSYSNSGANVLTF.

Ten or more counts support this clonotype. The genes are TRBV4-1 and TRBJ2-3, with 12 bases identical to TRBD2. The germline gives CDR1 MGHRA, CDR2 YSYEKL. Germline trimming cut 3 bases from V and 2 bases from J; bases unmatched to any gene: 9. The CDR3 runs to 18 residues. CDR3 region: CASSHQLGLAGYTDTQYF. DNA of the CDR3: TGCGCCAGCAGCCACCAACTGGGACTAGCGGGTTACACAGATACGCAGTATTTT.

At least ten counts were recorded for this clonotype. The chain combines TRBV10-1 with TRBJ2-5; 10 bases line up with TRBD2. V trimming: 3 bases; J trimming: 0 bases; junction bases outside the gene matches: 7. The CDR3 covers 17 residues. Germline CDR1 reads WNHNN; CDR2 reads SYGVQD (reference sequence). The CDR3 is CASSEGSSGGHQETQYF. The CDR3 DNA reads TGCGCCAGCAGTGAAGGATCTAGCGGGGGACACCAAGAGACCCAGTACTTC.

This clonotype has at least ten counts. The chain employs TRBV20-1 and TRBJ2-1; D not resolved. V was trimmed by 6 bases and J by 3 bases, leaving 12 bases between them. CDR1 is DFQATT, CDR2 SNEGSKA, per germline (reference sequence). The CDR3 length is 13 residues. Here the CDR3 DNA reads TGCAGTGCAGATTCTCTTGACTACAATGAGCAGTTCTTC. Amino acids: CSADSLDYNEQFF.

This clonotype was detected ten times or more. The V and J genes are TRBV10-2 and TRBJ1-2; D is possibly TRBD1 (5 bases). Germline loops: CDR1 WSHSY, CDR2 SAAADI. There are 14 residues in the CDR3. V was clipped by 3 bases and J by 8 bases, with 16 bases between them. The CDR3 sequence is CASSDDLRDPGYTF. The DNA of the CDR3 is TGCGCCAGCAGTGACGATCTGAGGGACCCAGGCTACACCTTC.

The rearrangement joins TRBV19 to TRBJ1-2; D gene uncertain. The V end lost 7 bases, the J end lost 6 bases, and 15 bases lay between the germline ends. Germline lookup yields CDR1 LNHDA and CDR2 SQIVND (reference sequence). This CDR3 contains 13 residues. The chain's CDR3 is CASTRTGANGYTF. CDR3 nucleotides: TGTGCCAGTACCAGAACGGGCGCGAATGGCTACACCTTC.

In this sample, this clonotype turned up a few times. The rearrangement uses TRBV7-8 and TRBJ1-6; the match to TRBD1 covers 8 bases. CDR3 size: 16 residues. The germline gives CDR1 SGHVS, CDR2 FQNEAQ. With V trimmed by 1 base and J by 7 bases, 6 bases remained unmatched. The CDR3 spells CASSLGFRDRNSPLHF. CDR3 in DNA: TGTGCCAGCAGCTTAGGCTTTAGGGACAGGAATTCACCCCTCCACTTT.

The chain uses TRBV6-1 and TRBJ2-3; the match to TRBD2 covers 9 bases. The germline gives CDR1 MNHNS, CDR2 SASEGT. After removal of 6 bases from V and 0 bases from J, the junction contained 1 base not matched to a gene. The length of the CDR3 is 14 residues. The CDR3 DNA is TGTGCCAGCAGAGCGGGGGGTAGCACAGATACGCAGTATTTT. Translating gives CASRAGGSTDTQYF.

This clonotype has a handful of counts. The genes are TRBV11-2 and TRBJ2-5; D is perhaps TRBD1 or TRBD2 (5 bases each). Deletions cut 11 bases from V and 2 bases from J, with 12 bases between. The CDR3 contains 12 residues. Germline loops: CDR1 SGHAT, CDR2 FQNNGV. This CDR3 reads CASGLPQETQYF. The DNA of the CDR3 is TGTGCCTCGGGGCTGCCACAAGAGACCCAGTACTTC.

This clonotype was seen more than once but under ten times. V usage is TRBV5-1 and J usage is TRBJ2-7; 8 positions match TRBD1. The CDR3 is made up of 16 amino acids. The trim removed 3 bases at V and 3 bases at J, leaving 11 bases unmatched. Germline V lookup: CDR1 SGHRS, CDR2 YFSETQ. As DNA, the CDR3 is TGCGCCAGCAGCTCCCGCCCCGGACAGGGCGACTACGAGCAGTACTTC. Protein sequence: CASSSRPGQGDYEQYF.

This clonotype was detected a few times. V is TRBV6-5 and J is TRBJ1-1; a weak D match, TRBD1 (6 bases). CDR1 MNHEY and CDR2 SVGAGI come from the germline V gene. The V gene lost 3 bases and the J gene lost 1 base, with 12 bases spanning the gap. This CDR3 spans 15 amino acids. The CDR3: CASSYGGLPNTEAFF. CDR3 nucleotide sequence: TGTGCCAGCAGTTATGGGGGCCTCCCGAACACTGAAGCTTTCTTT.

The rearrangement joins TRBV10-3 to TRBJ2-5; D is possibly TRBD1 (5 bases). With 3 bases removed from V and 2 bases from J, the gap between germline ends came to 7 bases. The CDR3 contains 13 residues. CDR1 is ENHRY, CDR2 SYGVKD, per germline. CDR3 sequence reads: CAISDREQETQYF. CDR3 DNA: TGTGCCATCAGTGACAGGGAACAAGAGACCCAGTACTTC.

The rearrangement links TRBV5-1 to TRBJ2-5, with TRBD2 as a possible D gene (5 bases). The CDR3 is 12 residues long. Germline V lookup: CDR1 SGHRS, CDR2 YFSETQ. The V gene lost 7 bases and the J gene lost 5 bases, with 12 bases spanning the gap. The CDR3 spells CASSFGDETQYF. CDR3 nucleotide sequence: TGCGCCAGCTCCTTCGGGGATGAGACCCAGTACTTC.

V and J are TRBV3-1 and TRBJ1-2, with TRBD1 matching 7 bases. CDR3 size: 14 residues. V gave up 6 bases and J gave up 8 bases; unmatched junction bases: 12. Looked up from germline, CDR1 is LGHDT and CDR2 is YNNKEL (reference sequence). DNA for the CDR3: TGTGCCAGCAGTCCCGGGACAGTAATGGGGGGCTACACCTTC. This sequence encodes CASSPGTVMGGYTF.